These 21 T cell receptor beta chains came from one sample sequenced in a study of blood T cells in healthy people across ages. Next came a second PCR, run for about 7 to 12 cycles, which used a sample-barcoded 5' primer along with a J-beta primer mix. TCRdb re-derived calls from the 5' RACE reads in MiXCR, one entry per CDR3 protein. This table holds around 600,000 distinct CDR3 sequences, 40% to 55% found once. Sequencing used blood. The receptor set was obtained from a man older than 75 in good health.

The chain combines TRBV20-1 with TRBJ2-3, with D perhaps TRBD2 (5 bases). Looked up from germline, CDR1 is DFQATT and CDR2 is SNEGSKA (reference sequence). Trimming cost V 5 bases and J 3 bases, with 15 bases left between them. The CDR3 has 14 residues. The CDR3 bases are TGCAGTGCTCTACGGGGAGATTCGACAGATACGCAGTATTTT. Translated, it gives CSALRGDSTDTQYF.

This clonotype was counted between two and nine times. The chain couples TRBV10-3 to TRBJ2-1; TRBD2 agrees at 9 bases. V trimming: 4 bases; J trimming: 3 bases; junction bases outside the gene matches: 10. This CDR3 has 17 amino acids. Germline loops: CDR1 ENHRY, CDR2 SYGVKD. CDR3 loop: CAISVIVTSGYYNEQFF. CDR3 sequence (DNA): TGTGCCATCAGTGTAATAGTAACTAGCGGGTACTACAATGAGCAGTTCTTC.

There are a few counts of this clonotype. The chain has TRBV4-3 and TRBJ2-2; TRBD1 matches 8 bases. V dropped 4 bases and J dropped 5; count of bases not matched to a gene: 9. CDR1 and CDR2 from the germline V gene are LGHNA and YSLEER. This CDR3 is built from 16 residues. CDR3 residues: CASSLSGTGDTGELFF. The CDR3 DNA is TGCGCCAGCAGCCTATCCGGGACAGGCGATACCGGGGAGCTGTTTTTT.

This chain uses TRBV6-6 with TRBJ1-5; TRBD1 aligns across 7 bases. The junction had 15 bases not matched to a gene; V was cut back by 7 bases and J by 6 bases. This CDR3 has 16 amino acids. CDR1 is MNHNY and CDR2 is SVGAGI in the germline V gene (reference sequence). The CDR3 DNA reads TGTGCCAGCACTTTGGAGGGAACAGGGGTCGGTCAGCCCCAGCATTTT. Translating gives CASTLEGTGVGQPQHF.

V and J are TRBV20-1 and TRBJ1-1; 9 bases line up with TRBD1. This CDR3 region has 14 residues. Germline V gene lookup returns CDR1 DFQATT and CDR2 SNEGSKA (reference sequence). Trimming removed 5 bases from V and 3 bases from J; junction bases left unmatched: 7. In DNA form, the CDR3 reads TGCAGTGCTCAGGGACAGGGAGGCGACACTGAAGCTTTCTTT. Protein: CSAQGQGGDTEAFF.

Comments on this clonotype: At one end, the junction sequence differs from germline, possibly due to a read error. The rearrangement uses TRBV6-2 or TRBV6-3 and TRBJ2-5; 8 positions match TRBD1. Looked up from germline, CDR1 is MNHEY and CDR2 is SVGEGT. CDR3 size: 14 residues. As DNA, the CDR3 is TGTGCTAGCAGTTACACAGGGGGTCGAGAGACCCAGTACTTC. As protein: CASSYTGGRETQYF.

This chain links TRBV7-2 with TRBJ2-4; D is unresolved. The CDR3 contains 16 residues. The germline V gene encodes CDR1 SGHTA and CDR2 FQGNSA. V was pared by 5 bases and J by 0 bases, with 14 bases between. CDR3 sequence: CASSRQQTLAKNIQYF. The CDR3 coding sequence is TGTGCCAGCAGCAGACAACAGACACTAGCCAAAAACATTCAGTACTTC.

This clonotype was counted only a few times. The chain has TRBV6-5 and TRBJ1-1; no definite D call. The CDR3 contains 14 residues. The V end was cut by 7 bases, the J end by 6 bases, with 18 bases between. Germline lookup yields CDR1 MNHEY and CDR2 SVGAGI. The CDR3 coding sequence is TGTGCCAGCACCCGAGGACCCACCGGGCCTGAAGCTTTCTTT. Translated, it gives CASTRGPTGPEAFF.

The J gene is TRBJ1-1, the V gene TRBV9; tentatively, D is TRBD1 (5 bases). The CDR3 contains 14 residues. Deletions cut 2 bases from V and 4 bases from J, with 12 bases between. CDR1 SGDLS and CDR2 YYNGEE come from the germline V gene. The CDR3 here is CASSVGPGTTEAFF. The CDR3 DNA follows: TGTGCCAGCAGCGTGGGACCGGGGACCACTGAAGCTTTCTTT. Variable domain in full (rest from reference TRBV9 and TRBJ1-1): DSGVTQTPKHLITATGQRVTLRCSPRSGDLSVYWYQQSLDQGLQFLIQYYNGEERAKGNILERFSAQQFPDLHSELNLSSLELGDSALYFCASSVGPGTTEAFFGQGTRLTVV.

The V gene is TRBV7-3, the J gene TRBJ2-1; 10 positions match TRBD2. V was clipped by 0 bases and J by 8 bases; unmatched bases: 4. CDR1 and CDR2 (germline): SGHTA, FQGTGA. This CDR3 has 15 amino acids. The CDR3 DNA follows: TGTGCCAGCAGCTTAACTAGCGGGGGGCCCCATGAGCAGTTCTTC. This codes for CASSLTSGGPHEQFF. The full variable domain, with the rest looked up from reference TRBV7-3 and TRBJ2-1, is GAGVSQTPSNKVTEKGKYVELRCDPISGHTALYWYRQSLGQGPEFLIYFQGTGAADDSGLPNDRFFAVRPEGSVSTLKIQRTERGDSAVYLCASSLTSGGPHEQFFGPGTRLTVL.

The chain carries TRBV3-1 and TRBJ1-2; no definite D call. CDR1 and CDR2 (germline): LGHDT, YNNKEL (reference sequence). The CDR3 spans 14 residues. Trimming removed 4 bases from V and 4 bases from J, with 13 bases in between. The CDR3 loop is CASSRARSTYGYTF. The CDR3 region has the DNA TGTGCCAGCAGCCGGGCAAGGTCGACCTATGGCTACACCTTC.

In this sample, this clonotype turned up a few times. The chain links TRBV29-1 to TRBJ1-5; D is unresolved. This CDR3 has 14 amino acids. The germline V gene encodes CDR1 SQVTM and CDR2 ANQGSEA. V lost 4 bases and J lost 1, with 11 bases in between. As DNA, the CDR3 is TGCAGCGTTGGAGGCAGTAGCAGCAATCAGCCCCAGCATTTT. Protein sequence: CSVGGSSSNQPQHF. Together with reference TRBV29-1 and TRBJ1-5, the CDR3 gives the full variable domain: SAVISQKPSRDICQRGTSLTIQCQVDSQVTMMFWYRQQPGQSLTLIATANQGSEATYESGFVIDKFPISRPNLTFSTLTVSNMSPEDSSIYLCSVGGSSSNQPQHFGDGTRLSIL.

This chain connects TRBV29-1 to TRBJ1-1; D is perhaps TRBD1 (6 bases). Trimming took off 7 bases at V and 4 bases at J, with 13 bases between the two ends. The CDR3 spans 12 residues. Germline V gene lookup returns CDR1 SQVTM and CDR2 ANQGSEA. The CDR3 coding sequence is TGCAGCGCAACAGGGCCCCGCACTGAAGCTTTCTTT. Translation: CSATGPRTEAFF.

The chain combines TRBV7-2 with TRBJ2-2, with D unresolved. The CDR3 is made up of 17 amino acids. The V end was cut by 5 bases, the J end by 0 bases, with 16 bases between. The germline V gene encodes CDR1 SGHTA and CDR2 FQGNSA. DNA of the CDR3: TGTGCCAGCAGCGTTCAGCCTCGGGCGTCGAACACCGGGGAGCTGTTTTTT. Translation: CASSVQPRASNTGELFF.

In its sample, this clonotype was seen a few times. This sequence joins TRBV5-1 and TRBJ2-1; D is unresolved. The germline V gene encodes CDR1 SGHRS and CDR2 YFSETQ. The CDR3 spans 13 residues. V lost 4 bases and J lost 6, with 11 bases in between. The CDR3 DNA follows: TGCGCCAGCAGCACCGCCGGGTCCAATGAGCAGTTCTTC. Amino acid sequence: CASSTAGSNEQFF. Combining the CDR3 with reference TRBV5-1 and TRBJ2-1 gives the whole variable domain KAGVTQTPRYLIKTRGQQVTLSCSPISGHRSVSWYQQTPGQGLQFLFEYFSETQRNKGNFPGRFSGRQFSNSRSEMNVSTLELGDSALYLCASSTAGSNEQFFGPGTRLTVL.

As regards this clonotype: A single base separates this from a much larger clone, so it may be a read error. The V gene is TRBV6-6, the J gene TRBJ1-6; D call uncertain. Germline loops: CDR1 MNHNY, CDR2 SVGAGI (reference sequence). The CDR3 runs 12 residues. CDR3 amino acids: CASSTGGSPPHF. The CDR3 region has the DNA TGTGCCAGCAGCACCGGAGGTTCACCCCCCCACTTT.

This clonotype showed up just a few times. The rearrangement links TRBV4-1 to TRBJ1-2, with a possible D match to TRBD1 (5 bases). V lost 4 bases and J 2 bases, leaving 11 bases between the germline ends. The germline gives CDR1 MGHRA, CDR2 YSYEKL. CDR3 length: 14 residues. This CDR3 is CASSRPGHNYGYTF. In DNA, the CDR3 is TGCGCCAGCAGCCGGCCAGGGCACAACTATGGCTACACCTTC.

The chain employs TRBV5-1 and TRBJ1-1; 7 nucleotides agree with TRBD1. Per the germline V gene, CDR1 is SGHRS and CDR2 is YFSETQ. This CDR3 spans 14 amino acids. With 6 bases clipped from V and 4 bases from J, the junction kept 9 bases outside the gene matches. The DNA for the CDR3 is TGCGCCAGCACTCTCGACAGGGTGGGCACTGAAGCTTTCTTT. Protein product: CASTLDRVGTEAFF. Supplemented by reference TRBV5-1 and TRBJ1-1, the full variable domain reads KAGVTQTPRYLIKTRGQQVTLSCSPISGHRSVSWYQQTPGQGLQFLFEYFSETQRNKGNFPGRFSGRQFSNSRSEMNVSTLELGDSALYLCASTLDRVGTEAFFGQGTRLTVV.

Written as DNA, the CDR3 is TGTGCCAGCAAGGGGGCCGGCGGGGAGCTGTTTTTT. Its translation is CASKGAGGELFF. J is TRBJ2-2 and V is TRBV6-5; TRBD1 matches 7 bases. The V segment lost 7 bases and the J segment 7 bases; nucleotides outside the gene matches: 3. The length of the CDR3 is 12 residues. CDR1 and CDR2 from the germline V gene are MNHEY and SVGAGI.

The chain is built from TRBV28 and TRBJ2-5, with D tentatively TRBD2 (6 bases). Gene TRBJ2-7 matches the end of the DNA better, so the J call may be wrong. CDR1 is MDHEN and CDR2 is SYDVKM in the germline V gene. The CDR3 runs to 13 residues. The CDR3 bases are TGTGCCAGCAGTTGGCTAGGAGGGAGCGAGCAGTACTTC. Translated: CASSWLGGSEQYF.

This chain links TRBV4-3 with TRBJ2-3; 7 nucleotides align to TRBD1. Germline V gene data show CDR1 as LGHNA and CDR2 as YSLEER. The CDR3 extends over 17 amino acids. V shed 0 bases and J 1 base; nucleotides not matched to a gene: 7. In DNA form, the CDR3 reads TGCGCCAGCAGCCAAGATTGGCGGCAGGGGGGCACAGATACGCAGTATTTT. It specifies CASSQDWRQGGTDTQYF.